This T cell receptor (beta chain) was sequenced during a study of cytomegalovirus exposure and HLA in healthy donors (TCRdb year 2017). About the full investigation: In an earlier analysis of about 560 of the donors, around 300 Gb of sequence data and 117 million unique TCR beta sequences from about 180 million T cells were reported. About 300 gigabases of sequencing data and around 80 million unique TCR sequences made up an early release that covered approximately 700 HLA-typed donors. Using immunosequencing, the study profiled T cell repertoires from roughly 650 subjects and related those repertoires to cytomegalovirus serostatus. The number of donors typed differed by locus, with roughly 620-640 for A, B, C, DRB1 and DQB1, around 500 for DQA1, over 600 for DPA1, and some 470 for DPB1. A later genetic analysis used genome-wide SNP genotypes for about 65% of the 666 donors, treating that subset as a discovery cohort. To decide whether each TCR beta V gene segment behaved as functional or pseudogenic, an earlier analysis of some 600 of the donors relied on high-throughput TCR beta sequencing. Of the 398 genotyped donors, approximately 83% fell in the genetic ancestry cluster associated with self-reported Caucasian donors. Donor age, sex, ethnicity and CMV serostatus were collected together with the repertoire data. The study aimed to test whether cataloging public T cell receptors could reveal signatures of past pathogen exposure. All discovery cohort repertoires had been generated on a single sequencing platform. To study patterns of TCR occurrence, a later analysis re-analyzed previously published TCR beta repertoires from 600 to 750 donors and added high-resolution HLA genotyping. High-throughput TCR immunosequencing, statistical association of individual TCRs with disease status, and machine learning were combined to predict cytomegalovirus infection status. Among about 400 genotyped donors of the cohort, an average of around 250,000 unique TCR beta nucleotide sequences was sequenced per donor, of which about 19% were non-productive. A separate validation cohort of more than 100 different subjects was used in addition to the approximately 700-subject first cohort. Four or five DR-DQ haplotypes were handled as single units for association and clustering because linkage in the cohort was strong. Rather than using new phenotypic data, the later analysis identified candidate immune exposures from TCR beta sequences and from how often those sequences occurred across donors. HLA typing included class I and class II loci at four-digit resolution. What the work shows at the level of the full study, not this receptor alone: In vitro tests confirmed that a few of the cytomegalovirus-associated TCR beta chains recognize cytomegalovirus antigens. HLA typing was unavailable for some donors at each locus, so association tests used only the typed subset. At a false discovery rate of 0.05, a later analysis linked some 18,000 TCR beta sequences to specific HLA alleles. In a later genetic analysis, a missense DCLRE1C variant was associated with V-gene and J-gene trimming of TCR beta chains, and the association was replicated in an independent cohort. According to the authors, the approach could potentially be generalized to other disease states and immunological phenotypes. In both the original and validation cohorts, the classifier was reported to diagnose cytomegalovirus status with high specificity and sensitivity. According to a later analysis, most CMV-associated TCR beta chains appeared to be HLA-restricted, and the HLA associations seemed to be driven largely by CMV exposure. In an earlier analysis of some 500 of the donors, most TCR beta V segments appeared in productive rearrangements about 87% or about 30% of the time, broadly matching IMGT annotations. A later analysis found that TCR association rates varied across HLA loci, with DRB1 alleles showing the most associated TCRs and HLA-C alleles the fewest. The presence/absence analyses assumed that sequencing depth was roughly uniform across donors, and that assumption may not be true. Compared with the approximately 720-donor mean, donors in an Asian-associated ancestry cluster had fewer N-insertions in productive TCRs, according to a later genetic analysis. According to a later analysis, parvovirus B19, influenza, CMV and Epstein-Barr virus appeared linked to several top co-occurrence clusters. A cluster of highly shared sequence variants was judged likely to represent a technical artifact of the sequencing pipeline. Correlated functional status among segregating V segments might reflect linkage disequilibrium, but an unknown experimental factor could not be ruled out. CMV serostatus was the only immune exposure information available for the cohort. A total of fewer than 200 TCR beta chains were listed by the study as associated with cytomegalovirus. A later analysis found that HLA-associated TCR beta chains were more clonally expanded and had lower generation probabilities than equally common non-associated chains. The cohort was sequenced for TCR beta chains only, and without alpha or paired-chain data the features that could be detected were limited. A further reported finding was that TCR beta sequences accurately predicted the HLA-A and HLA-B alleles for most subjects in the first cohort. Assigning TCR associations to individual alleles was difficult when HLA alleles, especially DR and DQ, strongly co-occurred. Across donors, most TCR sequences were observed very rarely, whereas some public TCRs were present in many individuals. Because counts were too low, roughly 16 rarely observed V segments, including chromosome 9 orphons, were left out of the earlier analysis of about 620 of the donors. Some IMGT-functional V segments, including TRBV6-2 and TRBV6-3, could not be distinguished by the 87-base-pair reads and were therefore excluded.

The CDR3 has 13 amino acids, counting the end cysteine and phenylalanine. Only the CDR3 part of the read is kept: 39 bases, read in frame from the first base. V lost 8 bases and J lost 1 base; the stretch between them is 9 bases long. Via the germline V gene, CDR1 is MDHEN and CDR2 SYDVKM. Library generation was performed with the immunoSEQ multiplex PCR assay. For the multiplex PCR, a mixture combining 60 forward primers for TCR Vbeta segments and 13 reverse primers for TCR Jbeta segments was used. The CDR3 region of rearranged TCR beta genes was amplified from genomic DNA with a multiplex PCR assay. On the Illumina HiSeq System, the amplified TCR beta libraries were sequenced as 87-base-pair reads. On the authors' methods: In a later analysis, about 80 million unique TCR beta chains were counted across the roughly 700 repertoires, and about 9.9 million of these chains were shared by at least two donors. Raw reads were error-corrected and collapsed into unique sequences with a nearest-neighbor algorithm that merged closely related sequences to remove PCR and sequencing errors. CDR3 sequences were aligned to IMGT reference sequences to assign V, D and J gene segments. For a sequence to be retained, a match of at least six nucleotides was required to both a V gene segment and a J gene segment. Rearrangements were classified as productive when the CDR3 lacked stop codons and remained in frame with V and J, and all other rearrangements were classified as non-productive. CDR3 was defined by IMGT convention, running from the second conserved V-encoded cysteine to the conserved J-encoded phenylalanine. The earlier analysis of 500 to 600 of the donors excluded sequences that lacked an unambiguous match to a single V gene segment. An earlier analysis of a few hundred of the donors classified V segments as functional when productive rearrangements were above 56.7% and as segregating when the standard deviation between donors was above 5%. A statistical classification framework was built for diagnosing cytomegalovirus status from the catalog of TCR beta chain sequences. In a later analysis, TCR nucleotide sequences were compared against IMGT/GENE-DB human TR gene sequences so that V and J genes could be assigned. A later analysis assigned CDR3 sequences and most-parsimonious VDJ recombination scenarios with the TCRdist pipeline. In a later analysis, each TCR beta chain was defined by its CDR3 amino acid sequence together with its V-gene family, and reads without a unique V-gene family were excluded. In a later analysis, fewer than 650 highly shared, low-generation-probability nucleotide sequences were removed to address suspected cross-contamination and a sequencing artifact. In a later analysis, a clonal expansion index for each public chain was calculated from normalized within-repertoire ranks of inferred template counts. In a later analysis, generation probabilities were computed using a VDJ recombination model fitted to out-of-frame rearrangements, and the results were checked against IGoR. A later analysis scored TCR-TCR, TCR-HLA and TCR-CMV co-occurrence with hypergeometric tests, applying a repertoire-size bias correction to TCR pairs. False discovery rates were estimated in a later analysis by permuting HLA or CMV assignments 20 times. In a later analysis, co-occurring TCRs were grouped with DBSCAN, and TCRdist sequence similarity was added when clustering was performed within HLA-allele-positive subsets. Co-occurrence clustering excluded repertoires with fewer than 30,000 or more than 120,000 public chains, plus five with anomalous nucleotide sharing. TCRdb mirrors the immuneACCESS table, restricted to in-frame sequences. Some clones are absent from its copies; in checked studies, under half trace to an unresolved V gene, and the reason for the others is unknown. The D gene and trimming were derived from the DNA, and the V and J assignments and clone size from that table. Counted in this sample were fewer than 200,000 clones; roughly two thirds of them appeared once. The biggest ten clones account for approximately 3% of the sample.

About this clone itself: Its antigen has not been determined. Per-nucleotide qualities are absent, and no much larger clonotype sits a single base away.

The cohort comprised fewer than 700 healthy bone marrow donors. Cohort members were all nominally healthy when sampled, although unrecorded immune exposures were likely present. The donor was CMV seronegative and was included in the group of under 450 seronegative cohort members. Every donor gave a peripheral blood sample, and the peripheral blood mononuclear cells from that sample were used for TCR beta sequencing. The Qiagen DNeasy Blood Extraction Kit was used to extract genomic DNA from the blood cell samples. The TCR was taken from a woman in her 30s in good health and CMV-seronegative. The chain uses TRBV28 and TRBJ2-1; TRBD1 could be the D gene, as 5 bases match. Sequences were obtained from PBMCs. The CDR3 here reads CASGQRSYNEQFF. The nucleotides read TGTGCCAGCGGACAAAGATCCTACAATGAGCAGTTCTTC.